The rows below give T cell receptor beta chains drawn from one sample of a study of cytomegalovirus exposure and HLA in healthy donors. The repertoire was sequenced with immunoSEQ multiplex PCR; TCRdb's copy has only in-frame clones and lacks some. The table has approximately 170,000 clones, 80% to 90% seen once. Sequenced: PBMCs. The receptor set was obtained from a male donor in good health and CMV-seronegative. Each CDR3 is given with its conserved first and last residue. The D gene is left open where the match is weak. Where a row states a size, it is once, few, many or the class of an expanded clone; other rows omit it.

clone_size: -; j_call: TRBJ1-2; d_call: TRBD1; v_call: TRBV13; cdr3_aa: CASSSLDRARVRGYTF; cdr3_nt: TGTGCCAGCAGCTCCCTAGACAGGGCAAGAGTAAGAGGCTACACCTTC
clone_size: -; j_call: TRBJ2-3; d_call: -; v_call: TRBV7-2; cdr3_aa: CASSLDVLGQGHSTDTQYF; cdr3_nt: TGTGCCAGCAGCTTAGACGTATTGGGGCAAGGGCATAGCACAGATACGCAGTATTTT
clone_size: -; j_call: TRBJ2-2; d_call: TRBD1; v_call: TRBV6-1; cdr3_aa: CASSDGTGNTGELFF; cdr3_nt: TGTGCCAGCAGTGACGGGACAGGGAACACCGGGGAGCTGTTTTTT
clone_size: few; j_call: TRBJ1-1; d_call: -; v_call: TRBV29-1; cdr3_aa: CSVVPQATEAFF; cdr3_nt: TGCAGCGTTGTGCCACAGGCCACTGAAGCTTTCTTT
clone_size: -; j_call: TRBJ1-2; d_call: TRBD1; v_call: TRBV19; cdr3_aa: CASSPWDRDYGYTF; cdr3_nt: TGTGCCAGTAGTCCTTGGGACAGAGACTATGGCTACACCTTC
clone_size: -; j_call: TRBJ2-7; d_call: TRBD2; v_call: TRBV7-2; cdr3_aa: CASSSFVASGKYEQYF; cdr3_nt: TGTGCCAGCAGCTCGTTCGTGGCTAGCGGGAAGTACGAGCAGTACTTC
clone_size: -; j_call: TRBJ2-1; d_call: TRBD1; v_call: TRBV29-1; cdr3_aa: CSVGPGQGGYEQFF; cdr3_nt: TGCAGCGTTGGCCCCGGACAGGGGGGGTATGAGCAGTTCTTC
clone_size: -; j_call: TRBJ2-3; d_call: -; v_call: TRBV2; cdr3_aa: CASSLGEATDTQYF; cdr3_nt: TGTGCCAGCAGTCTGGGGGAGGCCACAGATACGCAGTATTTT
clone_size: -; j_call: TRBJ2-1; d_call: TRBD2; v_call: TRBV27; cdr3_aa: CASSLAGGPVNEQFF; cdr3_nt: TGTGCCAGCAGTCTAGCGGGAGGGCCCGTCAATGAGCAGTTCTTC
clone_size: -; j_call: TRBJ1-6; d_call: -; v_call: TRBV5-6; cdr3_aa: CASSPGQGNSYNSPLHF; cdr3_nt: TGTGCCAGCAGCCCCGGCCAGGGCAACTCCTATAATTCACCCCTCCACTTT
clone_size: -; j_call: TRBJ2-5; d_call: -; v_call: TRBV5-1; cdr3_aa: CASMTGPGGQETQYF; cdr3_nt: TGCGCCAGCATGACAGGTCCGGGAGGTCAAGAGACCCAGTACTTC
clone_size: -; j_call: TRBJ1-1; d_call: -; v_call: TRBV10-2; cdr3_aa: CASRVQGATEAFF; cdr3_nt: TGCGCCAGCAGAGTTCAGGGTGCCACTGAAGCTTTCTTT
clone_size: -; j_call: TRBJ2-7; d_call: TRBD1; v_call: TRBV27; cdr3_aa: CASSLSWDSYEQYF; cdr3_nt: TGTGCCAGCAGTTTATCGTGGGACAGCTACGAGCAGTACTTC
clone_size: -; j_call: TRBJ2-3; d_call: -; v_call: TRBV15; cdr3_aa: CATSRGPRGGGSADTQYF; cdr3_nt: TGTGCCACCAGCAGGGGCCCCAGGGGAGGGGGTAGCGCAGATACGCAGTATTTT
clone_size: -; j_call: TRBJ2-7; d_call: TRBD2; v_call: TRBV7-3; cdr3_aa: CASSPTGGATYEQYF; cdr3_nt: TGTGCCAGCAGCCCGACGGGGGGGGCGACGTACGAGCAGTACTTC
clone_size: -; j_call: TRBJ1-2; d_call: TRBD1; v_call: TRBV5-1; cdr3_aa: CASTQGGNSNYGYTF; cdr3_nt: TGCGCCAGCACCCAGGGGGGCAACTCTAACTATGGCTACACCTTC
clone_size: -; j_call: TRBJ2-7; d_call: TRBD1; v_call: TRBV6-5; cdr3_aa: CASTKPRGRSYEQYF; cdr3_nt: TGTGCCAGCACCAAACCCAGGGGGCGGTCCTACGAGCAGTACTTC
clone_size: -; j_call: TRBJ2-7; d_call: TRBD1; v_call: TRBV23-1; cdr3_aa: CASSQRAIGRGPYEQYF; cdr3_nt: TGCGCCAGCAGTCAACGTGCAATAGGCAGGGGGCCCTACGAGCAGTACTTC
clone_size: -; j_call: TRBJ2-5; d_call: TRBD2; v_call: TRBV2; cdr3_aa: CASHSGGGAGETQYF; cdr3_nt: TGTGCCAGCCATAGCGGCGGGGGGGCCGGGGAGACCCAGTACTTC
clone_size: -; j_call: TRBJ2-1; d_call: TRBD1; v_call: TRBV5-3; cdr3_aa: CARSLVSALTGQGLDYNEQFF; cdr3_nt: TGTGCCAGAAGCTTGGTATCGGCCCTAACGGGACAGGGCCTGGACTACAATGAGCAGTTCTTC
clone_size: -; j_call: TRBJ2-7; d_call: -; v_call: TRBV25-1; cdr3_aa: CASSPDRTSYEQYF; cdr3_nt: TGTGCCAGCAGCCCGGACAGAACCTCCTACGAGCAGTACTTC
clone_size: -; j_call: TRBJ2-1; d_call: TRBD1; v_call: TRBV6-4; cdr3_aa: CASSPGTDYNEQFF; cdr3_nt: TGTGCCAGCAGTCCCGGGACAGATTACAATGAGCAGTTCTTC
clone_size: -; j_call: TRBJ1-5; d_call: TRBD1; v_call: TRBV19; cdr3_aa: CASTAPRTGGNQPQHF; cdr3_nt: TGTGCCAGTACCGCCCCCAGGACAGGGGGCAATCAGCCCCAGCATTTT
clone_size: -; j_call: TRBJ2-1; d_call: TRBD2; v_call: TRBV7-2; cdr3_aa: CASSPSGSVKEQFF; cdr3_nt: TGTGCCAGCAGCCCTAGCGGGAGTGTTAAGGAGCAGTTCTTC
clone_size: few; j_call: TRBJ1-1; d_call: -; v_call: TRBV4-1; cdr3_aa: CASSPFSTAGNTEAFF; cdr3_nt: TGCGCCAGCAGCCCCTTCTCAACAGCTGGGAACACTGAAGCTTTCTTT
clone_size: -; j_call: TRBJ1-2; d_call: TRBD1; v_call: TRBV29-1; cdr3_aa: CSVDRGYGYTF; cdr3_nt: TGCAGCGTTGACAGGGGGTATGGCTACACCTTC
clone_size: -; j_call: TRBJ2-2; d_call: TRBD2; v_call: TRBV9; cdr3_aa: CASSLLAGDPGELFF; cdr3_nt: TGTGCCAGCAGCCTACTAGCGGGGGACCCCGGGGAGCTGTTTTTT
clone_size: -; j_call: TRBJ2-7; d_call: -; v_call: TRBV27; cdr3_aa: CASSSRGHFDWGLYEQYF; cdr3_nt: TGTGCCAGCAGTTCCAGGGGACATTTCGATTGGGGCCTCTACGAGCAGTACTTC
clone_size: -; j_call: TRBJ2-1; d_call: TRBD2; v_call: TRBV28; cdr3_aa: CASRLAEIYNEQFF; cdr3_nt: TGTGCCAGTCGACTAGCGGAGATTTACAATGAGCAGTTCTTC
clone_size: -; j_call: TRBJ2-6; d_call: -; v_call: TRBV29-1; cdr3_aa: CSAYRTGANVLTF; cdr3_nt: TGCAGCGCTTACAGGACTGGGGCCAACGTCCTGACTTTC
clone_size: -; j_call: TRBJ2-5; d_call: TRBD2; v_call: TRBV5-1; cdr3_aa: CASSLWTSGGAVLETQYF; cdr3_nt: TGCGCCAGCAGCCTCTGGACTAGCGGGGGGGCAGTTTTAGAGACCCAGTACTTC
clone_size: once; j_call: TRBJ2-1; d_call: -; v_call: TRBV7-9; cdr3_aa: CASSLGSSSYNEQFF; cdr3_nt: TGTGCCAGCAGCTTGGGCTCGAGCTCCTACAATGAGCAGTTCTTC
clone_size: -; j_call: TRBJ2-7; d_call: -; v_call: TRBV4-3; cdr3_aa: CASSRGDSYEQYF; cdr3_nt: TGCGCCAGCAGCCGGGGGGACTCCTACGAGCAGTACTTC
clone_size: -; j_call: TRBJ2-5; d_call: TRBD2; v_call: TRBV4-2; cdr3_aa: CASSQDPGLAGVQETQYF; cdr3_nt: TGTGCCAGCAGCCAAGATCCGGGTCTAGCGGGTGTCCAAGAGACCCAGTACTTC
clone_size: once; j_call: TRBJ1-1; d_call: -; v_call: TRBV9; cdr3_aa: CASSPETAQPEAFF; cdr3_nt: TGTGCCAGCAGCCCTGAGACTGCCCAACCTGAAGCTTTCTTT
clone_size: -; j_call: TRBJ2-5; d_call: TRBD2; v_call: TRBV7-7; cdr3_aa: CASSPSGGTQETQYF; cdr3_nt: TGTGCCAGCAGCCCTAGCGGGGGAACCCAAGAGACCCAGTACTTC
clone_size: -; j_call: TRBJ2-7; d_call: TRBD1; v_call: TRBV6-6; cdr3_aa: CASRSGTGSWDEQYF; cdr3_nt: TGTGCCAGCAGGTCCGGGACAGGGAGTTGGGACGAGCAGTACTTC
clone_size: -; j_call: TRBJ2-5; d_call: TRBD1; v_call: TRBV7-9; cdr3_aa: CASSFRQGAVTQYF; cdr3_nt: TGTGCCAGCAGCTTCCGGCAGGGGGCCGTGACCCAGTACTTC
clone_size: -; j_call: TRBJ1-3; d_call: TRBD1; v_call: TRBV5-8; cdr3_aa: CASSALTGVRGNTIYF; cdr3_nt: TGTGCCAGCAGCGCGCTGACAGGGGTGAGGGGAAACACCATATATTTT
clone_size: -; j_call: TRBJ1-4; d_call: -; v_call: TRBV5-1; cdr3_aa: CASSLEGGWEKLFF; cdr3_nt: TGCGCCAGCAGCTTGGAGGGCGGGTGGGAAAAACTGTTTTTT
clone_size: -; j_call: TRBJ2-3; d_call: -; v_call: TRBV7-9; cdr3_aa: CASSLFGTDTDTQYF; cdr3_nt: TGTGCCAGCAGCTTATTCGGCACAGACACAGATACGCAGTATTTT
clone_size: -; j_call: TRBJ1-2; d_call: TRBD1; v_call: TRBV4-3; cdr3_aa: CASSHSPGQGYGYTF; cdr3_nt: TGCGCCAGCAGCCACAGCCCGGGACAGGGATATGGCTACACCTTC
clone_size: -; j_call: TRBJ2-7; d_call: -; v_call: TRBV14; cdr3_aa: CASSPVGGPYEQYF; cdr3_nt: TGTGCCAGCAGCCCCGTGGGGGGACCCTACGAGCAGTACTTC
clone_size: -; j_call: TRBJ2-7; d_call: -; v_call: TRBV19; cdr3_aa: CASSRNTGYEQYF; cdr3_nt: TGTGCCAGTAGTCGCAACACGGGCTACGAGCAGTACTTC
clone_size: -; j_call: TRBJ2-7; d_call: -; v_call: TRBV7-9; cdr3_aa: CASSLDLGEDEQYF; cdr3_nt: TGTGCCAGCAGCTTAGATTTAGGTGAGGACGAGCAGTACTTC
clone_size: -; j_call: TRBJ2-7; d_call: TRBD2; v_call: TRBV4-2; cdr3_aa: CASSQGEGSYEQYF; cdr3_nt: TGTGCCAGCAGCCAAGGGGAGGGGTCCTACGAGCAGTACTTC
clone_size: -; j_call: TRBJ1-2; d_call: -; v_call: TRBV19; cdr3_aa: CASSISSGNYGYTF; cdr3_nt: TGTGCCAGTAGTATTTCTTCAGGGAACTATGGCTACACCTTC
clone_size: -; j_call: TRBJ2-1; d_call: -; v_call: TRBV13; cdr3_aa: CASSLAPQFAFF; cdr3_nt: TGTGCCAGCAGCCTAGCACCGCAGTTTGCATTCTTC
clone_size: -; j_call: TRBJ2-7; d_call: -; v_call: TRBV27; cdr3_aa: CASRLAITGIGYEQYF; cdr3_nt: TGTGCCAGTCGTTTGGCGATCACAGGGATTGGTTACGAGCAGTACTTC
clone_size: -; j_call: TRBJ1-1; d_call: -; v_call: TRBV19; cdr3_aa: CASRRTQGGTEAFF; cdr3_nt: TGTGCCAGTAGGAGGACGCAGGGAGGGACTGAAGCTTTCTTT
clone_size: once; j_call: TRBJ1-1; d_call: TRBD1; v_call: TRBV5-1; cdr3_aa: CASSFVPGQGLNTEAFF; cdr3_nt: TGCGCCAGCAGCTTCGTCCCGGGACAGGGTTTGAACACTGAAGCTTTCTTT
clone_size: -; j_call: TRBJ2-5; d_call: -; v_call: TRBV27; cdr3_aa: CASSLYSGEQETQYF; cdr3_nt: TGTGCCAGCAGTTTATACTCCGGGGAGCAAGAGACCCAGTACTTC
clone_size: -; j_call: TRBJ2-7; d_call: -; v_call: TRBV10-3; cdr3_aa: CAAGPPGQLSYEQYF; cdr3_nt: TGTGCCGCGGGGCCCCCGGGACAGCTCTCCTACGAGCAGTACTTC
clone_size: few; j_call: TRBJ2-1; d_call: TRBD2; v_call: TRBV5-6; cdr3_aa: CASSYATGLAGGLHNEQFF; cdr3_nt: TGTGCCAGCAGCTATGCGACTGGGCTAGCGGGGGGGCTGCACAATGAGCAGTTCTTC
clone_size: -; j_call: TRBJ1-5; d_call: TRBD1; v_call: TRBV6-6; cdr3_aa: CASRAIGQGDQPQHF; cdr3_nt: TGTGCCAGCAGGGCAATTGGACAGGGGGATCAGCCCCAGCATTTT
clone_size: -; j_call: TRBJ1-4; d_call: -; v_call: TRBV2; cdr3_aa: CASSEWQGNEKLFF; cdr3_nt: TGTGCCAGCAGTGAGTGGCAGGGGAACGAAAAACTGTTTTTT